The rows below give T cell receptor beta chains drawn from one sample of a study of T-cell memory formation after mild COVID-19. MiXCR, applied by TCRdb to the 5' RACE reads, yields one record per CDR3 protein. The sample carries some 290,000 distinct CDR3 sequences, 16% recorded once. The sample consisted of PBMCs or a T cell subset sorted from them (not recorded which). These receptor sequences come from a young man who had mild COVID-19 (a few samples of this study predate the infection). Cell type and time point are not known. Both conserved end residues are part of each CDR3. The D gene is left open where the match is weak. Some rows have no size entry. The others give once, few or many, or a class for an expanded clone.

clone_size d_call j_call v_call cdr3_nt cdr3_aa
- - TRBJ2-3 TRBV5-1 TGCGCCAGCAGCTTGGAATCAGGGAGCACAGATACGCAGTATTTT CASSLESGSTDTQYF
many - TRBJ2-3 TRBV7-2 TGTGCCAGCAGCTTAGGGAACGGGGATACGCAGTATTTT CASSLGNGDTQYF
many TRBD1 TRBJ2-5 TRBV6-2/TRBV6-3 TGTGCCAGCAGTTCCAGGGGGAAAGAGACCCAGTACTTC CASSSRGKETQYF
- TRBD1 TRBJ2-7 TRBV18 TGTGCCAGCTCCCCCGGACAGGGGGGCTCCTACGAGCAGTACTTC CASSPGQGGSYEQYF
- - TRBJ1-6 TRBV20-1 TGCAGTGCCCGACGGGGGGCAGGCTCACCCCTCCACTTT CSARRGAGSPLHF
- - TRBJ1-2 TRBV12-3/TRBV12-4 TGTGCCAGCATGAGGACTCTAGGCTATGGCTACACCTTC CASMRTLGYGYTF
few - TRBJ2-1 TRBV30 TGTGCCTGGAGTGAAGGACATATCAATGAGCAGTTCTTC CAWSEGHINEQFF
- TRBD1 TRBJ1-2 TRBV27 TGTGCCAGCAGGCGCGACAGGGGATATAACTATGGCTACACCTTC CASRRDRGYNYGYTF
- - TRBJ1-2 TRBV18 TGTGCCAGCTCACTCGGGACGCCGCACAATAACTATGGCTACACCTTC CASSLGTPHNNYGYTF
few - TRBJ2-5 TRBV6-5 TGTGCCAGCAGTTACTACGGGACTCAAGAGACCCAGTACTTC CASSYYGTQETQYF
- - TRBJ2-5 TRBV18 TGTGCCAGCTCACCGAATTCGGCGCGAGGACTCCAAGAGACCCAGTACTTC CASSPNSARGLQETQYF
- - TRBJ2-1 TRBV5-1 TGCGCCAGCAGCCTGGATGCGGACTACAATGAGCAGTTCTTC CASSLDADYNEQFF
few - TRBJ1-2 TRBV7-8 TGTGCCAGCAGCCTCCGGACATCGGCTTCCGATGGCTACACCTTC CASSLRTSASDGYTF
- - TRBJ2-1 TRBV12-3/TRBV12-4 TGTGCCAGCCTCTACTCTGGTGAGCAGTTCTTC CASLYSGEQFF
- - TRBJ2-5 TRBV5-4 TGTGCCAGCAGCTTGGGCCCGTTGGAGACCCAGTACTTC CASSLGPLETQYF
few TRBD1 TRBJ2-5 TRBV6-2/TRBV6-3 TGTGCCAGCAGCCGGACAGGGTATGGAGAGACCCAGTACTTC CASSRTGYGETQYF
few - TRBJ1-6 TRBV20-1 TGCAGTGCTAGCGACCCAGGGGCCGCGGGATCACCCCTCCACTTT CSASDPGAAGSPLHF
few TRBD1 TRBJ2-5 TRBV11-2 TGTGCCAGCAGCAAGGGACAGGGGGCGGGGGAGACCCAGTACTTC CASSKGQGAGETQYF
few - TRBJ1-1 TRBV20-1 TGCAGTGCTAGTAGGGAGTTGAACACTGAAGCTTTCTTT CSASRELNTEAFF
few - TRBJ2-7 TRBV11-2 TGTGCCAGCAGCTCACCAGGCGAGCAGTACTTC CASSSPGEQYF
- - TRBJ2-6 TRBV5-1 TGCGCCAGCAGCTTGATCGGGGAGACGGTCCTGACTTTC CASSLIGETVLTF
once - TRBJ2-3 TRBV28 TGTGCCAGCAGTTTCCAATACTCGCCGCAGTATTTT CASSFQYSPQYF
- - TRBJ2-5 TRBV4-3 TGCGCCAGCAGCCGGACCCCTAAAGAGACCCAGTACTTC CASSRTPKETQYF
many - TRBJ1-1 TRBV6-5 TGTGCCAGCAGTTACTCCGGGACACAGAACACTGAAGCTTTCTTT CASSYSGTQNTEAFF
many - TRBJ1-4 TRBV11-2 TGTGCCAGCAGCTTAATGCAGGGTGAAGGAAAACTGTTTTTT CASSLMQGEGKLFF
few - TRBJ2-2 TRBV4-3 TGCGCCAGCAGCCAAGGCGAGGGGCGGTACACCGGGGAGCTGTTTTTT CASSQGEGRYTGELFF
few - TRBJ1-1 TRBV7-2 TGTGCCAGCAGCTTCCCCAGGGGCGTCGCGAACACTGAAGCTTTCTTT CASSFPRGVANTEAFF
many - TRBJ2-3 TRBV5-1 TGCGCCAGCAGCTTGGAAGGGGGTGAAGATACGCAGTATTTT CASSLEGGEDTQYF
few - TRBJ1-1 TRBV7-2 TGTGCCAGCAGCAACCGGAACAGGGAGAACACTGAAGCTTTCTTT CASSNRNRENTEAFF
few - TRBJ1-1 TRBV7-3 TGTGCCAGCAGCTTAACAGGGGTAGAGGTGGCTTTCTTT CASSLTGVEVAFF
few TRBD2 TRBJ2-5 TRBV5-5 TGTGCCAGCAGCCCCGGACTAGCGGGGGGGGTAGAGACCCAGTACTTC CASSPGLAGGVETQYF
- - TRBJ2-1 TRBV5-1 TGCGCCAGCAGCGGTGAGCCCCGCACCCCCGACAATGAGCAGTTCTTC CASSGEPRTPDNEQFF
- - TRBJ1-6 TRBV2 TGTGCCAGCAAACGGGGGCCTAATTCACCCCTCCACTTT CASKRGPNSPLHF
few - TRBJ1-3 TRBV25-1 TGTGCCAGCAGGATGGGGGGAAACACCATATATTTT CASRMGGNTIYF
few - TRBJ1-1 TRBV7-2 TGTGCCAGCAGGCCTTATGGCACTGAAGCTTTCTTT CASRPYGTEAFF
many TRBD2 TRBJ2-3 TRBV6-4 TGTGCCAGCAGTGACTCGGCTAGCGGGAGCACAGATACGCAGTATTTT CASSDSASGSTDTQYF
many - TRBJ2-7 TRBV12-3/TRBV12-4 TGTGCCAGCAGTTTACGGAGTATCGGTTACGAGCAGTACTTC CASSLRSIGYEQYF
- - TRBJ2-3 TRBV7-9 TGTGCCAGCAGCCCACCGGGAGGAGGGGGGTCAGATACGCAGTATTTT CASSPPGGGGSDTQYF
few TRBD2 TRBJ2-5 TRBV9 TGTGCCAGCAGCGTAGAGTCGGGACTACTCCAAGAGACCCAGTACTTC CASSVESGLLQETQYF
- TRBD1 TRBJ1-4 TRBV20-1 TGCAGTGCTGGAGGGGACAGGTTGTTTTTT CSAGGDRLFF
few TRBD2 TRBJ2-3 TRBV7-2 TGTGCCAGCAGCTTCCCCGGGACTAGCGGGGAGAGCACAGATACGCAGTATTTT CASSFPGTSGESTDTQYF
few - TRBJ1-1 TRBV7-9 TGTGCCAGCAGCTTATTCTCCACTGGGAACACTGAAGCTTTCTTT CASSLFSTGNTEAFF
- - TRBJ1-2 TRBV20-1 TGCAGTGCTAGAGAGTCTCGTGGGCCCGAGGTTCACTATGGCTACACCTTC CSARESRGPEVHYGYTF
- TRBD1 TRBJ2-1 TRBV6-5 TGTGCCAGCAGTTACGCGGACAGGGGATACAATGAGCAGTTCTTC CASSYADRGYNEQFF
many - TRBJ1-5 TRBV24-1 TGTGCCACCAGTGGTAGCGGGGAACAGCCCCAGCATTTT CATSGSGEQPQHF
few - TRBJ2-7 TRBV7-7 TGTGCCAGCAGCAGAGGGACCGCATCGACCTACGAGCAGTACTTC CASSRGTASTYEQYF
- - TRBJ1-3 TRBV5-1 TGCGCCAGCAGCTTGGGTTTGGTTTCGAGCTCTGGAAACACCATATATTTT CASSLGLVSSSGNTIYF
few - TRBJ1-1 TRBV7-2 TGTGCCAGCAGTCGACAGGTGTTTGAAGCTTTCTTT CASSRQVFEAFF
many TRBD2 TRBJ2-5 TRBV4-3 TGCGCCAGCAGCCAAGATCCTAGCGGGGGGGCAGAGACCCAGTACTTC CASSQDPSGGAETQYF
- TRBD1 TRBJ1-4 TRBV6-5 TGTGCCAGCAGTCGGACAGGAGCTGTTGAAAAACTGTTTTTT CASSRTGAVEKLFF
- - TRBJ2-7 TRBV19 TGTGCCAGTAGTATAGTCGGGGCATCCTACGAGCAGTACTTC CASSIVGASYEQYF
- - TRBJ2-3 TRBV7-9 TGTGCCAGCAGCTCAAACGAGAGAACCACAGATACGCAGTATTTT CASSSNERTTDTQYF
few - TRBJ1-4 TRBV5-1 TGCGCCAGCAGCTTGCATCTTGGGGAAAAACTGTTTTTT CASSLHLGEKLFF
- TRBD2 TRBJ2-5 TRBV7-2 TGTGCCAGCAGCCCCAGACTAGCGGGGGCAAAAGAGACCCAGTACTTC CASSPRLAGAKETQYF
few - TRBJ2-2 TRBV25-1 TGTGCCAGCAGTGAAACGAGAACCGGGGAGCTGTTTTTT CASSETRTGELFF
many - TRBJ2-3 TRBV6-5 TGTGCCAGCAGTCCCCCAGGGGCAGATACGCAGTATTTT CASSPPGADTQYF
- - TRBJ2-1 TRBV7-9 TGTGCCAGCAGCTTAGCTTCGTCGGAGGACGGTTGGACAATTATATGGGATGAGCAGTTCTTC CASSLASSEDGWTIIWDEQFF
- - TRBJ1-3 TRBV5-1 TGCGCCAGCAGCTTGGATAGCTACTATGGAAACACCATATATTTT CASSLDSYYGNTIYF
- - TRBJ2-3 TRBV7-2 TGTGCCAGCAGCAGAACGGGACACGGCACAGATACGCAGTATTTT CASSRTGHGTDTQYF